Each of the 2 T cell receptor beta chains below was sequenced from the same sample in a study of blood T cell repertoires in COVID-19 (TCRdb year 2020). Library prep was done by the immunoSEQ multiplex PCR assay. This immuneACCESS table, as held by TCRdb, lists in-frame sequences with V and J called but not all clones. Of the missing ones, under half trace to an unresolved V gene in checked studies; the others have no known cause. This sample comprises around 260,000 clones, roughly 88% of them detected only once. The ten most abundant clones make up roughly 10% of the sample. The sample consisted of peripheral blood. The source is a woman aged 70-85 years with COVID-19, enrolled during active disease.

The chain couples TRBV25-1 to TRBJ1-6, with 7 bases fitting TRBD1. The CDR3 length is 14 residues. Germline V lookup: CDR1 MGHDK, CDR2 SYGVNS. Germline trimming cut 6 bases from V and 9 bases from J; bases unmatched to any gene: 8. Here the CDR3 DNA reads TGTGCCAGCAGCCTGGACAGGTGGGGTTCACCCCTCCACTTT. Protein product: CASSLDRWGSPLHF.

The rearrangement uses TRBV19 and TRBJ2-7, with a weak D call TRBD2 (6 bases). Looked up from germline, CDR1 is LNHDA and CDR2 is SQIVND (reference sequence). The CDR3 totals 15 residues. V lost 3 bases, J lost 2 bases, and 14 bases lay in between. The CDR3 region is CASSIPGTATYEQYF. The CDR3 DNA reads TGTGCCAGTAGTATTCCCGGGACTGCAACCTACGAGCAGTACTTC.